The rows below give T cell receptor beta chains drawn from one sample of a study of blood T cell repertoires in COVID-19. TCRdb's table, derived via immunoSEQ multiplex PCR, lists solely in-frame clones and lacks some. The data show approximately 210,000 clones, with 84% seen just once and roughly 7.6% held by the top ten. The sample consisted of peripheral blood. The source is a woman aged 50 to 60 with active or convalescent COVID-19. CDR3s include the opening cysteine and the closing phenylalanine or tryptophan. D genes are given only for firm matches. The listing skips clone size in some rows; elsewhere it reads once, few, many or a size class.

TRBJ1-1,TRBD1,-,TRBV15,CATSSLRAGTGYTEAFF,TGTGCCACCAGCAGTTTGAGAGCCGGGACAGGGTACACTGAAGCTTTCTTT
TRBJ1-3,-,-,TRBV10-3,CAIESSSSGNTIYF,TGTGCCATCGAGTCATCCTCATCTGGAAACACCATATATTTT
TRBJ1-5,-,once,TRBV5-6,CASSIRDTPQHF,TGTGCCAGCAGCATTAGAGATACGCCCCAGCATTTT
TRBJ1-2,-,-,TRBV6-5,CASSPTGNRGYTF,TGTGCCAGCAGTCCAACAGGGAATAGGGGCTACACCTTC
TRBJ1-2,TRBD1,few,TRBV6-5,CASSYGTGEYGYTF,TGTGCCAGCAGTTATGGGACAGGGGAATATGGCTACACCTTC
TRBJ2-7,TRBD1,-,TRBV5-1,CASSWTGLSYEQYF,TGCGCCAGCAGCTGGACAGGGCTATCCTACGAGCAGTACTTC
TRBJ2-5,-,-,TRBV11-2,CASSPVAFSRGGQETQYF,TGTGCCAGCAGCCCCGTAGCTTTTAGTAGGGGAGGTCAAGAGACCCAGTACTTC
TRBJ2-1,-,-,TRBV3-1/TRBV3-2,CASSQDLAKNFEQFF,TGTGCCAGCAGCCAAGATCTTGCGAAGAATTTTGAGCAGTTCTTC
TRBJ2-1,-,-,TRBV20-1,CSARANEQFF,TGCAGTGCTAGAGCGAATGAGCAGTTCTTC
TRBJ1-4,TRBD1,-,TRBV7-2,CASSFAGTVNEKLFF,TGTGCCAGCAGCTTTGCCGGGACAGTTAATGAAAAACTGTTTTTT
TRBJ1-5,TRBD1,-,TRBV5-1,CASSPWTGTNQPQHF,TGCGCCAGCAGCCCCTGGACAGGGACTAATCAGCCCCAGCATTTT
TRBJ1-5,TRBD1,-,TRBV5-4,CASSLQGIDQPQHF,TGTGCCAGCAGCTTACAGGGGATTGATCAGCCCCAGCATTTT
TRBJ2-7,-,-,TRBV12-3/TRBV12-4,CASSLYSSYEQYF,TGTGCCAGCAGTTTATACTCCTCCTACGAGCAGTACTTC
TRBJ1-1,-,once,TRBV5-1,CASSLAGGDTEAFF,TGCGCCAGCAGCTTGGCCGGAGGGGACACTGAAGCTTTCTTT
TRBJ2-5,TRBD1,-,TRBV9,CASSVEQGRETQYF,TGTGCCAGCAGCGTAGAACAGGGGAGAGAGACCCAGTACTTC
TRBJ2-2,-,once,TRBV5-1,CASSFQGYTGELFF,TGCGCCAGCAGCTTCCAGGGCTACACCGGGGAGCTGTTTTTT
TRBJ1-2,-,-,TRBV5-1,CASSFQGYGYTF,TGCGCCAGCAGCTTTCAGGGGTATGGCTACACCTTC
TRBJ2-6,-,-,TRBV28,CASSRGGGANVLTF,TGTGCCAGCAGTAGAGGGGGTGGGGCCAACGTCCTGACTTTC
TRBJ1-5,TRBD1,-,TRBV5-4,CASSLGTGGNQPQHF,TGTGCCAGCAGCTTGGGGACAGGGGGCAATCAGCCCCAGCATTTT
TRBJ1-2,TRBD1,-,TRBV3-1/TRBV3-2,CASSRGQGWYGYTF,TGTGCCAGCAGCCGAGGACAGGGGTGGTATGGCTACACCTTC
TRBJ1-3,-,-,TRBV3-1/TRBV3-2,CASSHLGQGYSGNTIYF,TGTGCCAGCAGCCACCTCGGCCAGGGTTACTCTGGAAACACCATATATTTT
TRBJ2-5,TRBD1,-,TRBV5-1,CASRAGTGGETQYF,TGCGCCAGCAGGGCCGGGACAGGAGGAGAGACCCAGTACTTC
TRBJ1-4,TRBD1,-,TRBV23-1,CASSLRQGEIHEKLFF,TGCGCCAGCAGCCTTAGACAGGGGGAGATTCATGAAAAACTGTTTTTT